The sequence of this T cell receptor beta chain was determined in a study of shared clonotypes between healthy human individuals. V lost 4 bases and J 0 bases, leaving 14 bases between the germline ends. The CDR3 loop spans 16 amino acids. Germline loops: CDR1 SGDLS, CDR2 YYNGEE. Measured with immunoSEQ multiplex PCR; TCRdb has only the in-frame clones, and not every one. The data contain some 1.4 million clones, 95% to 97% of them seen just once; the ten biggest clones take up roughly 1.2%. The source material was naive CD4+ T cells sorted from blood. Subset reported: CD45RA+ positively selected. The V gene is TRBV9, the J gene TRBJ1-3, with D uncertain. This TCR was recovered from a man aged 25 to 45 in good health. The CDR3 bases are TGTGCCAGCAGCATAAGTGGAACGTCCTCTGGAAACACCATATATTTT. Protein product: CASSISGTSSGNTIYF.